The sequence of this TCR beta chain was determined in a study of regulatory T cells in long-lasting Graves disease. Arm-PCR with iRepertoire HTBI primers amplified the CDR3 regions for these TCR beta libraries. TCRdb redid the calling of the multiplex PCR reads with MiXCR, one entry per CDR3 protein. The sample includes approximately 440,000 distinct CDR3 sequences, roughly a quarter of them seen just once. Trimming removed 2 bases from V and 6 bases from J; junction bases left unmatched: 16. CDR1 and CDR2 (germline): KGHSH, LQKENI. The CDR3 length is 18 residues. In its sample, this clonotype was seen a few times. The time point here: persistent/refractory GD, antithyroid drugs over 5 years with positive TRAb. After RNA was extracted from PBMCs, the TCR library was made from it.

The material was peripheral blood mononuclear cells (PBMCs), obtained when the disease was refractory, from a patient treated with antithyroid drugs. The chain employs TRBV18 and TRBJ1-1; 9 bases are shared with TRBD1. This TCR was sampled from a female donor with Graves disease. CDR3 sequence reads: CASSPFRAGQGTNAEAFF. CDR3 sequence (DNA): TGTGCCAGCTCACCATTTCGGGCGGGACAGGGTACGAATGCTGAAGCTTTCTTT.